This entry is about one TCR beta chain. Its antigen is unidentified. The CDR3 is made up of 15 amino acids. This sample is part of a study of STAT3 mutations in large granular lymphocyte leukemia. Study in general: Around two fifths of treated T-LGLL patients showed hematologic response to immunosuppression. Study findings and constraints: Every T-cell large granular lymphocyte leukemia patient had at least one immunodominant TCR beta clonotype.

Generated by immunoSEQ multiplex PCR, the TCRdb table keeps only in-frame clones and is missing some. The sample carries roughly 40,000 clones, around nine tenths recorded once. This chain joins TRBV21-1 and TRBJ2-7; TRBD1 is taken as the D call from the table, unchecked against the DNA. TRBV21-1 is a pseudogene. Material for sequencing was PBMCs. This receptor was taken from a human donor with T large granular lymphocyte leukemia. Some clones in this sample may be carry-over from other donors' samples. The CDR3 DNA follows: TGTGCCAGCACCAAGATGTTCTGGGACAACTACGAGCAGTACGTC. Protein: CASTKMFWDNYEQYV.